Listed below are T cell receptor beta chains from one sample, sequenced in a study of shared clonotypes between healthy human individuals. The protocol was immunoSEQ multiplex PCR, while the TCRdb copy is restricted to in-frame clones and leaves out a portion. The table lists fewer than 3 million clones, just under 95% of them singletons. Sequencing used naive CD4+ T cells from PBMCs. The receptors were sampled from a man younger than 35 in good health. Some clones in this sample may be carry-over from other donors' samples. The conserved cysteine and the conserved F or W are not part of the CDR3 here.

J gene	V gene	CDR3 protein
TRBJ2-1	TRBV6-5	ASSLRTGGYNEQF
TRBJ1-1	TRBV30	AWSYPHPPWGMEMNTEAF
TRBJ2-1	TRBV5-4	ASSLGTGVYNEQF
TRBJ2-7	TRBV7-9	ASSLGPGGFYEQY
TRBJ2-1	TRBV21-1	ASSLGLAGGRNEQF
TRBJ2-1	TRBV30	AWSAGQRYNEQF
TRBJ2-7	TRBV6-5	ASSYSGRSYEQY
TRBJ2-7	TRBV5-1	ASSSPPGTEQY
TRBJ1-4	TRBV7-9	ASSSGQVGEKLF
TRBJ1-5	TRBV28	ASSSRSGGSGANQPQH
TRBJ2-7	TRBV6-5	ASSYSRGGEQY
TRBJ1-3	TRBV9	ASSNGSPGNTIY
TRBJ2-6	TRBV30	AWSGTGGAGANVLT
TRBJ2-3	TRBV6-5	ASSYSGALTQY
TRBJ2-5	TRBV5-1	ASSSNRDPQY
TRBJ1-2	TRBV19	ASSEQTRYYGYT
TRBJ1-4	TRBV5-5	ASSPPGQGEKLF
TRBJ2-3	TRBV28	ASSLGASGDTDTQY
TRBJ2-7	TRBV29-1	SVNGGGSSYEQY
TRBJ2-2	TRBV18	ASSRIWGTPNTGELF
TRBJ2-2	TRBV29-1	SVERLAGGELF
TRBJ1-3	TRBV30	AWSGGGSGNTIY
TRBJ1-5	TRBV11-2	ASSLAPGDQPQH
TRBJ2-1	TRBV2	ASREGLAGGDHEQF
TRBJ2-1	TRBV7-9	AGDLSSYNEQF
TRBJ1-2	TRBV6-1	ASSVGPGVSGYGYT
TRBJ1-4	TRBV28	ASRDYEKLF
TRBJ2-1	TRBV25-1	ASSELQTLSHEQF
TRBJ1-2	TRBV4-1	ASSADRGRNYGYT
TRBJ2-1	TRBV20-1	SARDNEQF
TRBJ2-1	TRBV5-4	ASSSSPGLAWDQF
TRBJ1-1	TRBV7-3	ASSNGLTRDRSEDTEAF
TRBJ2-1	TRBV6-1	ASSETGLAGEQF
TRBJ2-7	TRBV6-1	ASTGLAGSYEQY
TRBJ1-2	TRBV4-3	ASSQEGGQGYGYT
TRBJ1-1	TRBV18	ASSQQDTEAF